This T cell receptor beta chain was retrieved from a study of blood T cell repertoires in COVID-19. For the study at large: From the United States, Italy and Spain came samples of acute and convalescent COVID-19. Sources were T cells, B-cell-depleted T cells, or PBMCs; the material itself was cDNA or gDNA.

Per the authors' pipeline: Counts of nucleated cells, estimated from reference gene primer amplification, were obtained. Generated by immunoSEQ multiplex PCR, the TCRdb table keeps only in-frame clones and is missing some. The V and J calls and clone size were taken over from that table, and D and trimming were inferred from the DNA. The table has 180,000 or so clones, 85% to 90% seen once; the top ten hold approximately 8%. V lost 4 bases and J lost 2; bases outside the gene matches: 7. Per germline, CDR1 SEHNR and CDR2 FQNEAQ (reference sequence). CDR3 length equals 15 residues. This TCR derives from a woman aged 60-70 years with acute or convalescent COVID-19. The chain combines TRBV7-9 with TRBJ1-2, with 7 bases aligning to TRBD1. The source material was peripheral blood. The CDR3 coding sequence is TGTGCCAGCAGCTCCTGGACAGGAACAAACTATGGCTACACCTTC. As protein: CASSSWTGTNYGYTF. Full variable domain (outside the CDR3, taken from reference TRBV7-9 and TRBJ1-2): DTGVSQNPRHKITKRGQNVTFRCDPISEHNRLYWYRQTLGQGPEFLTYFQNEAQLEKSRLLSDRFSAERPKGSFSTLEIQRTEQGDSAMYLCASSSWTGTNYGYTFGSGTRLTVV.